This passage covers 3 T cell receptor beta chains from one sample sequenced in a study of beta chain features in type 1 diabetes. Every isolated RNA sample was fully reverse transcribed, so sequencing captured expressed TCRB transcripts. Only in-frame clones appear in the TCRdb table, and some are missing; sequencing was by immunoSEQ multiplex PCR. The top ten hold 1% to 1.5% of the sample, which has about 220,000 clones, approximately 10% seen once. The sample comprised central memory CD4+ T cells from blood. The receptors stem from a young man in good health.

The J gene is TRBJ2-1, the V gene TRBV10-3; possibly TRBD2 for D (5 bases). CDR1 and CDR2 from the germline V gene are ENHRY and SYGVKD. CDR3 length: 13 residues. V lost 0 bases, J lost 7 bases, and 7 bases lay in between. The CDR3 coding sequence is TGTGCCATCAGTGAGTCCCGGGAAAATGAGCAGTTCTTC. It specifies CAISESRENEQFF.

This clone was found a few times. CDR3 DNA: TGTGCCAGCAGCTTGGGAAGCGGGAGGGCGAAAGAGACCCAGTACTTC. Translated: CASSLGSGRAKETQYF. The J gene is TRBJ2-5, the V gene TRBV7-9, with 10 bases identical to TRBD2. The germline CDR1 and CDR2 sequences are SEHNR and FQNEAQ (reference sequence). The CDR3 is 16 amino acids. V lost 3 bases, J lost 3 bases, and 7 bases stayed unmatched.

This clone occurred a few times. The gene calls are TRBV7-8 and TRBJ2-1, with 8 bases lining up with TRBD2. This CDR3 region has 13 residues. J lost 9 bases, V lost 2 bases, and 3 bases had no gene match. CDR1 and CDR2 (germline): SGHVS, FQNEAQ. The CDR3 region has the DNA TGTGCCAGCAGCTTAACAGCGGGAGTTGAGCAGTTCTTC. It encodes CASSLTAGVEQFF.